These T cell receptor beta chains were read from a single sample in a study of T cells in Graves' hyperthyroidism and ophthalmopathy. TCRdb itself ran the multiplex PCR reads through MiXCR, one entry per CDR3 protein. The table includes just under 750,000 distinct CDR3 sequences, approximately 36% detected once. Sequenced sample: blood. These receptors all come from a woman aged 40 to 50 with Graves' hyperthyroidism. Both conserved end residues are part of each CDR3. Each record gives: J gene, clone size, D gene, V gene, CDR3 protein, CDR3 DNA. The D gene is left open where the match is weak. Clone size is stated in some rows and not others, as once, few, many or a class when expanded.

TRBJ1-1 | many | - | TRBV7-2 | CASSLAGTSYTEAFF | TGTGCCAGCAGCTTAGCCGGGACAAGTTACACTGAAGCTTTCTTT
TRBJ1-1 | - | - | TRBV4-1 | CASSQDERQRGTEAFF | TGCGCCAGCAGCCAAGATGAAAGGCAGAGGGGCACTGAAGCTTTCTTT
TRBJ1-2 | - | - | TRBV13 | CASSKGTNYGYTF | TGTGCCAGCAGCAAGGGGACTAACTATGGCTACACCTTC
TRBJ1-2 | - | TRBD1 | TRBV6-5 | CASSYGQGFRGYTF | TGTGCCAGCAGTTACGGACAGGGGTTCCGGGGCTACACCTTC
TRBJ1-4 | - | TRBD1 | TRBV5-1 | CASSLSGQGLNEKLFF | TGCGCCAGCAGCTTATCCGGACAGGGACTTAATGAAAAACTGTTTTTT
TRBJ1-2 | few | - | TRBV20-1 | CSARDMARAEYGYTF | TGCAGTGCTAGAGATATGGCGCGGGCGGAATATGGCTACACCTTC
TRBJ1-2 | few | - | TRBV12-3/TRBV12-4 | CASSPAQANYGYTF | TGTGCCAGCAGCCCGGCCCAGGCTAACTATGGCTACACCTTC
TRBJ2-7 | many | - | TRBV10-3 | CASSRLTISYEQYF | TGTGCCAGCAGTCGACTTACCATCTCCTACGAGCAGTACTTC
TRBJ2-7 | many | - | TRBV7-2 | CASLRDIISYEQYF | TGTGCCAGCCTCCGGGACATTATTTCCTACGAGCAGTACTTC
TRBJ2-5 | many | TRBD2 | TRBV19 | CASSGLAGDRETQYF | TGTGCCAGTAGCGGACTAGCGGGAGATCGAGAGACCCAGTACTTC
TRBJ1-5 | few | TRBD1 | TRBV19 | CASSIVQQGVQPQHF | TGTGCCAGTAGTATAGTTCAACAGGGGGTCCAGCCCCAGCATTTT
TRBJ1-6 | many | TRBD1 | TRBV7-2 | CASSWGTVDLGSPLHF | TGTGCCAGCAGCTGGGGGACAGTAGACCTGGGTTCACCCCTCCACTTT
TRBJ2-5 | - | - | TRBV9 | CASSYGASDETQYF | TGTGCCAGCAGTTACGGGGCTAGTGACGAGACCCAGTACTTC
TRBJ2-1 | - | TRBD2 | TRBV29-1 | CSVERASGREGEQFF | TGCAGCGTTGAAAGGGCTAGCGGGAGGGAGGGTGAGCAGTTCTTC
TRBJ1-4 | - | TRBD1 | TRBV2 | CASSSSAARQGLFF | TGTGCCAGCAGTTCCTCCGCCGCCAGACAGGGACTGTTTTTT
TRBJ2-5 | many | TRBD1 | TRBV7-9 | CASSFTSGTGVTETQYF | TGTGCCAGCAGTTTTACCTCCGGGACAGGGGTTACGGAGACCCAGTACTTC
TRBJ2-7 | few | TRBD2 | TRBV6-6 | CASSYKREGWFYEQYF | TGTGCCAGCAGTTACAAGCGGGAGGGCTGGTTCTACGAGCAGTACTTC
TRBJ1-1 | - | TRBD1 | TRBV12-3/TRBV12-4 | CASKPGQGLKNTEAFF | TGTGCCAGCAAACCGGGACAGGGGCTTAAGAACACTGAAGCTTTCTTT
TRBJ1-4 | many | - | TRBV29-1 | CSVVIPALQGLEKLFF | TGCAGCGTTGTCATTCCGGCTCTCCAGGGGTTGGAAAAACTGTTTTTT
TRBJ2-7 | many | TRBD1 | TRBV29-1 | CSVEGQSYEQYF | TGCAGCGTTGAGGGACAGTCCTACGAGCAGTACTTC
TRBJ1-1 | many | - | TRBV7-3 | CASSQGPGGYTEAFF | TGTGCCAGCAGCCAAGGACCCGGGGGCTACACTGAAGCTTTCTTT
TRBJ1-5 | - | TRBD1 | TRBV19 | CASSHQTGQGRYSNQPQHF | TGTGCCAGTAGTCACCAAACGGGACAGGGGCGATATAGCAATCAGCCCCAGCATTTT
TRBJ2-2 | few | TRBD1 | TRBV9 | CASSVAGGQANTGELFF | TGTGCCAGCAGCGTAGCTGGGGGACAGGCCAACACCGGGGAGCTGTTTTTT
TRBJ1-5 | - | - | TRBV24-1 | CATSDFRNPQPQHF | TGTGCCACCAGTGATTTCAGGAATCCCCAGCCCCAGCATTTT
TRBJ1-4 | - | - | TRBV28 | CASGQTDEKLFF | TGTGCCAGCGGCCAGACCGATGAAAAACTGTTTTTT
TRBJ2-7 | - | TRBD1 | TRBV4-3 | CASSPSRTGQAFYEQYF | TGCGCCAGCAGCCCTTCTCGTACGGGACAGGCTTTCTACGAGCAGTACTTC
TRBJ1-1 | - | - | TRBV29-1 | CSVNGLGHTEAFF | TGCAGCGTCAACGGACTCGGTCACACTGAAGCTTTCTTT